These T cell receptor beta chains were read from a single sample in a study of blood T cell repertoires in COVID-19. Repertoires were generated with immunoSEQ multiplex PCR, while TCRdb's copy carries only in-frame clones and drops some. The sample carries 90,000 to 130,000 clones, around 81% recorded once. The sequencing sample was made of peripheral blood. Receptor source: a woman in her seventies with acute or convalescent COVID-19. Both conserved end residues are part of each CDR3. A D gene is named only where the DNA matches it firmly. Clone size is given for some rows only: seen once, a few or many times, or a class if the clone is expanded.

d_gene,abundance,v_gene,j_gene,CDR3nt,CDR3aa
NA,NA,TRBV20-1,TRBJ1-1,TGCAGTGCTAGTTCAGATATGAACACTGAAGCTTTCTTT,CSASSDMNTEAFF
TRBD1,NA,TRBV7-3,TRBJ2-1,TGTGCCAGCAGCTCTCCCCCGGGACAGGGAGGCAATGAGCAGTTCTTC,CASSSPPGQGGNEQFF
NA,NA,TRBV7-9,TRBJ1-4,TGTGCCAGCAGTCTGAGGTCGAGTACGGCTAATGAAAAACTGTTTTTT,CASSLRSSTANEKLFF
NA,NA,TRBV4-1,TRBJ1-5,TGCGCCAGCAGCCAAGGAAGCAGCAATCAGCCCCAGCATTTT,CASSQGSSNQPQHF
TRBD1,NA,TRBV11-2,TRBJ2-7,TGTGCCAGCAGGGGATGGCGCTTAGACAGGGATGTTGGCGAGCAGTACTTC,CASRGWRLDRDVGEQYF
NA,NA,TRBV7-9,TRBJ1-6,TGTGCCAGCAGCCCCGGACAGACCTACCATAATTCACCCCTCCACTTT,CASSPGQTYHNSPLHF
TRBD1,NA,TRBV3-1/TRBV3-2,TRBJ1-4,TGTGCCAGCAGCCAAAGGCCTCAGGGGGACACCAAGCTGTTTTTT,CASSQRPQGDTKLFF
NA,NA,TRBV6-6,TRBJ1-1,TGTGCCAGCATCGCGGGGGGTCGCACTGAAGCTTTCTTT,CASIAGGRTEAFF
TRBD1,once,TRBV6-6,TRBJ2-5,TGCTTGACCGGGACAGGGGGCCGGGAGACCCAGTACTTC,CLTGTGGRETQYF
TRBD1,once,TRBV3-1/TRBV3-2,TRBJ1-2,TGTGCCAGCAGCCCAACCGCCACAGGGGGGTTCTATGGCTACACCTTC,CASSPTATGGFYGYTF
TRBD2,once,TRBV6-2/TRBV6-3,TRBJ2-5,TGTGCCAGCAGTTACTTAGCGGGGGCGGAAGGGACCCAGTACTTC,CASSYLAGAEGTQYF
TRBD1,NA,TRBV30,TRBJ1-2,TGTGCCTGGAGTCAAGAACGGACAGGACGTGGCTACACCTTC,CAWSQERTGRGYTF
NA,NA,TRBV5-1,TRBJ2-3,TGCGCCAGCAGCTTGGAAGTGGATCTAGAAACAGATACGCAGTATTTT,CASSLEVDLETDTQYF
TRBD1,NA,TRBV5-8,TRBJ1-2,TGTGCCAGCAGCTTGCCAGGGGGCCTCTATGGCTACACCTTC,CASSLPGGLYGYTF
TRBD1,NA,TRBV19,TRBJ2-6,TGTGCCAGTAGTATATGGCAGGGGGCTTCTGGGGCCAACGTCCTGACTTTC,CASSIWQGASGANVLTF
NA,NA,TRBV7-9,TRBJ1-2,TGTGCCAGCAGCTTAGTAGGGGTTGATGGCTACACCTTC,CASSLVGVDGYTF
NA,NA,TRBV18,TRBJ1-1,TGTGCCAGCTCACTTGGACAAAGGAAGGCTGAAGCTTTCTTT,CASSLGQRKAEAFF
TRBD1,few,TRBV3-1/TRBV3-2,TRBJ1-2,TGTGCCAGCAGCCGACGTCGACAGGGCAGTAACTATGGCTACACCTTC,CASSRRRQGSNYGYTF
NA,NA,TRBV19,TRBJ1-2,TGTGCCAGTAGGTTTTCGGGGGTTGACTATGGCTACACCTTC,CASRFSGVDYGYTF
NA,once,TRBV2,TRBJ1-5,TGTGCCAGCGTGGAGGGCCGCCATGGCAATCAGCCCCAGCATTTT,CASVEGRHGNQPQHF
TRBD2,NA,TRBV6-2/TRBV6-3,TRBJ2-3,TGTGCCAGCAGCAACGGGGTAGCGGGTCACCATACGCAGTATTTT,CASSNGVAGHHTQYF
TRBD1,NA,TRBV19,TRBJ1-5,TGTGCCAGTAGTATCACAGGGGTTCCTCAGCCCCAGCATTTT,CASSITGVPQPQHF
TRBD2,NA,TRBV11-2,TRBJ2-1,TGTGCCAGCAGCTTAGAACGGAGCGGGGGCTACAATGAGCAGTTCTTC,CASSLERSGGYNEQFF
NA,NA,TRBV6-6,TRBJ1-1,TGTGCCAGCAGCGCACAGGGCACTGAAGCTTTCTTT,CASSAQGTEAFF
NA,NA,TRBV18,TRBJ2-1,TGTGCCAGCTCTAGAGGGAGCTCCTACAATGAGCAGTTCTTC,CASSRGSSYNEQFF
NA,NA,TRBV5-4,TRBJ1-6,TGTGCCAGCAGCCCCTACCCAGGACAAGATAGATCACCCCTCCACTTT,CASSPYPGQDRSPLHF
TRBD2,NA,TRBV7-2,TRBJ2-1,TGTGCCAGCAGCTCGGGGGGGACTTTTGAGCAGTTCTTC,CASSSGGTFEQFF
TRBD2,NA,TRBV7-3,TRBJ2-2,TGTGCCAGCAGCTTACCGGGGGGAAACACCGGGGAGCTGTTTTTT,CASSLPGGNTGELFF
TRBD1,NA,TRBV2,TRBJ1-6,TGTGCCAGCGGGACAGGGGAAGGAGTACTGTCACCCCTCCACTTT,CASGTGEGVLSPLHF
NA,few,TRBV15,TRBJ2-1,TGTGCCACCAGCAGAGGCGAGGGCTCCTACAATGAGCAGTTCTTC,CATSRGEGSYNEQFF
NA,NA,TRBV9,TRBJ1-1,TGTGCCAGCAGCTGGGGGGTCCAGGACAAAGCTTTCTTT,CASSWGVQDKAFF
TRBD1,NA,TRBV4-3,TRBJ1-1,TGCGCCAGCAGCCGCTCCGGGACAGGGTTTCGGTACACTGAAGCTTTCTTT,CASSRSGTGFRYTEAFF
NA,NA,TRBV29-1,TRBJ1-4,TGCAGCGGGGCCGGGTCCCAGGGGGAAAAACTGTTTTTT,CSGAGSQGEKLFF
TRBD1,NA,TRBV11-2,TRBJ1-3,TGTGCCAGCAGCCCTAAAGGGGGCAAGGGAAACACCATATATTTT,CASSPKGGKGNTIYF
TRBD1,NA,TRBV5-1,TRBJ1-3,TGCGCCAGCAGCCCGGGAGGGACAGATTATAACTCTGGAAACACCATATATTTT,CASSPGGTDYNSGNTIYF
TRBD1,NA,TRBV18,TRBJ1-1,TGTGCCAGCTCACCTATGGACAGGGAAGCTTTCTTT,CASSPMDREAFF
TRBD1,once,TRBV24-1,TRBJ2-7,TGTGCCACCAGTGATTTAATGGGACAGGAAATCTACGAGCAGTACTTC,CATSDLMGQEIYEQYF
TRBD1,NA,TRBV28,TRBJ1-1,TGTGCCAGCAGTTTGGGACAGGGGAACACTGAAGCTTTCTTT,CASSLGQGNTEAFF
TRBD1,NA,TRBV6-1,TRBJ1-6,TGTGCCAGCAGTGCAGGGACAGGGAGGGGAGGTTCACCCCTCCACTTT,CASSAGTGRGGSPLHF
NA,NA,TRBV4-3,TRBJ1-6,TGCGCCAGCAGCCAAGTCTCCCACGGGGATTCACCCCTCCACTTT,CASSQVSHGDSPLHF
NA,NA,TRBV12-3/TRBV12-4,TRBJ1-2,TGTGCCAGCAGTTTGTCAGACTCCTATGGCTACACCTTC,CASSLSDSYGYTF
NA,NA,TRBV3-1/TRBV3-2,TRBJ1-6,TGTGCCAGCAGCCAGTTAGCCTCCGGGCCCCTCCACTTT,CASSQLASGPLHF
NA,NA,TRBV4-1,TRBJ2-2,TGCGCCAGCAGCCAACGGGGGGCGAGTAACACCGGGGAGCTGTTTTTT,CASSQRGASNTGELFF
NA,NA,TRBV20-1,TRBJ1-1,TGCAGCCTGAACAGGGCCACTGAAGCTTTCTTT,CSLNRATEAFF
NA,NA,TRBV3-1/TRBV3-2,TRBJ1-3,TGTGCCAGCAGCAAAAGAGGGACTAACTCTGGAAACACCATATATTTT,CASSKRGTNSGNTIYF
NA,NA,TRBV29-1,TRBJ1-1,TGCAGCGGCGGGGGTTGGACTGAAGCTTTCTTT,CSGGGWTEAFF
TRBD2,NA,TRBV5-4,TRBJ2-2,TGTGCCAGCAGCCCAGCGGGGGGCAACACCGGGGAGCTGTTTTTT,CASSPAGGNTGELFF
TRBD2,NA,TRBV30,TRBJ2-1,TGTGCCTGGAGTAGGGGGACTAGACCAGTGAATGAGCAGTTCTTC,CAWSRGTRPVNEQFF
NA,few,TRBV7-6,TRBJ1-6,TGTGCCAGCAGCTTAGCGCGGGGGGGCTCCTATAATTCACCCCTCCACTTT,CASSLARGGSYNSPLHF